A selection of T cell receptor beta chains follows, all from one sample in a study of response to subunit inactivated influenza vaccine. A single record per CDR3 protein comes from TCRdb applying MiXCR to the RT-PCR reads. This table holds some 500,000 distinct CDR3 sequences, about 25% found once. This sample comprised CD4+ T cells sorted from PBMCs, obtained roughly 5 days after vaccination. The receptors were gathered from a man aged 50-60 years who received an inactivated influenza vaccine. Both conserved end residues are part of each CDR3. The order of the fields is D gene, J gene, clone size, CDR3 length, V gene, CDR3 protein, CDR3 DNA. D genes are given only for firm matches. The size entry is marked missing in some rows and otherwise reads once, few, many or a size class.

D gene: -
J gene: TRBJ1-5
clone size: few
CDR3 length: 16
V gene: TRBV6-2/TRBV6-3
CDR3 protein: CASSYWFFDSNQPQHF
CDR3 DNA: TGTGCCAGCAGTTACTGGTTTTTTGATAGCAATCAGCCCCAGCATTTT

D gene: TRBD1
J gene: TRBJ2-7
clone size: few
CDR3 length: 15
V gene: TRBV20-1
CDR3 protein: CSARDLDRDLYEQYF
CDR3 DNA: TGCAGTGCTAGAGATCTCGACAGGGACCTCTACGAGCAGTACTTC

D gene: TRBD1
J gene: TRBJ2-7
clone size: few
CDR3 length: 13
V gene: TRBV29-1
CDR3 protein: CSVQPDRVDEQYF
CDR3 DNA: TGCAGCGTTCAACCGGACAGGGTAGACGAGCAGTACTTC

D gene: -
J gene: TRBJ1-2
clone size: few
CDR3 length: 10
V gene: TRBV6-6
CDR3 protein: CASREYGYTF
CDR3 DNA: TGTGCCAGCAGGGAATATGGCTACACCTTC

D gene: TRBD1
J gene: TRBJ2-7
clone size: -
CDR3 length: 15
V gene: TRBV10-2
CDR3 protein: CASSALGQGGYEQYF
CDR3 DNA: TGCGCCAGCAGTGCCCTTGGACAGGGGGGCTACGAGCAGTACTTC

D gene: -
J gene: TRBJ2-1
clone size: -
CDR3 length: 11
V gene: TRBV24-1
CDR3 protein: CATSDSNEQFF
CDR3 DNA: TGTGCCACCAGTGACTCGAATGAGCAGTTCTTC

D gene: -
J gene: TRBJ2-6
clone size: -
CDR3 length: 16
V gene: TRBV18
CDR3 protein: CASSPTRPSGANVLTF
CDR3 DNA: TGTGCCAGCTCACCTACCCGACCCTCTGGGGCCAACGTCCTGACTTTC

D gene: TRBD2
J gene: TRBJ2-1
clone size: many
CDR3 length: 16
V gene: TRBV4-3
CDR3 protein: CASSQGATSGVNEQFF
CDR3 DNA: TGCGCCAGCAGCCAAGGGGCTACTAGCGGCGTCAATGAGCAGTTCTTC

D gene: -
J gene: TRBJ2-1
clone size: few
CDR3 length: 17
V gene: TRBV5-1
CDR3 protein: CASSFSGGTQVYNEQFF
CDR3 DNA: TGCGCCAGCAGCTTCAGTGGGGGGACCCAAGTCTACAATGAGCAGTTCTTC

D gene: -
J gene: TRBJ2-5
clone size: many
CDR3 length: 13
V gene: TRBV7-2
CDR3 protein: CASSLDDRYFQYF
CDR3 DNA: TGTGCCAGCAGCTTAGACGACAGATATTTCCAGTACTTC

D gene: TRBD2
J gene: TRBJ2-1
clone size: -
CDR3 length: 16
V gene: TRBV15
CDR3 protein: CATSRGVGLGYNEQFF
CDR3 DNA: TGTGCCACCAGCAGGGGGGTGGGACTAGGTTACAATGAGCAGTTCTTC

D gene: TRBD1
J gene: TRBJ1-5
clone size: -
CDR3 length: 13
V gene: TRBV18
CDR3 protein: CASSPTGLKPQHF
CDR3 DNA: TGTGCCAGCTCACCGACAGGGCTCAAGCCCCAGCATTTT

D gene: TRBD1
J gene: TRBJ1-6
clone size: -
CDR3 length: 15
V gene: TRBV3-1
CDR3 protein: CASSQGTGVDSPLHF
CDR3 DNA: TGTGCCAGCAGCCAAGGGACAGGGGTTGATTCACCCCTCCACTTT

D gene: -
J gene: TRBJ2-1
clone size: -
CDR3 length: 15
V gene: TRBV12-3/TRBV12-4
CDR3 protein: CASSSAGAANNEQFF
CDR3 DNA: TGTGCCAGCAGTTCTGCGGGGGCCGCAAACAATGAGCAGTTCTTC

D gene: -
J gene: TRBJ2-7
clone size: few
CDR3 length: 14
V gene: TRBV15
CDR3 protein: CATSRDPGLYEQYF
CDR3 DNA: TGTGCCACCAGCAGAGACCCCGGTCTCTACGAGCAGTACTTC

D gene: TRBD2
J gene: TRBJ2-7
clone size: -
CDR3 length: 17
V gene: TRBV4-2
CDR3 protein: CASSHPKGGGSSYEQYF
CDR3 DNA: TGTGCCAGCAGCCACCCCAAGGGCGGGGGAAGCTCCTACGAGCAGTACTTC

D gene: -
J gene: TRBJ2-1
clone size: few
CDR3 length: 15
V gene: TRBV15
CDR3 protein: CATSRELASYNEQFF
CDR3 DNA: TGTGCCACCAGCAGAGAACTAGCTTCCTACAATGAGCAGTTCTTC

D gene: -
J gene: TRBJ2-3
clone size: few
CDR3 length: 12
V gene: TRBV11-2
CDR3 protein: CASSLVEGSQYF
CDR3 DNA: TGTGCCAGCAGCTTAGTGGAGGGTTCGCAGTATTTT

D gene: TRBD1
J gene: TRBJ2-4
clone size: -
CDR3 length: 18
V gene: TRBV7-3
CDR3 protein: CASSPPWDRGRPKNIQYF
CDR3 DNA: TGTGCCAGCAGCCCGCCTTGGGACAGGGGGAGACCCAAAAACATTCAGTACTTC

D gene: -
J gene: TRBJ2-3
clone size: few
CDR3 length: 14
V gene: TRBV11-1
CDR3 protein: CASSRDGDTDTQYF
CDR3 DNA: TGTGCCAGCAGCAGGGACGGAGACACAGATACGCAGTATTTT

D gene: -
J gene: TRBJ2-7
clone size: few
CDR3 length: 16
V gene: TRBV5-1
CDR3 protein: CASSLARTERSYEQYF
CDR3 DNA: TGCGCCAGCAGCTTGGCTCGGACAGAGCGCTCCTACGAGCAGTACTTC

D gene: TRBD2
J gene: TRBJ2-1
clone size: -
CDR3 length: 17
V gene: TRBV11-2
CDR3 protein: CASSPRAGLAFIDEQFF
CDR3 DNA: TGTGCCAGCAGCCCCCGCGCGGGACTAGCGTTTATCGATGAGCAGTTCTTC

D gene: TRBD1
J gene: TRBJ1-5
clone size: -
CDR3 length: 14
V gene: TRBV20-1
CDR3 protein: CSARITGVNQPQHF
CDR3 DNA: TGCAGTGCTAGAATAACAGGGGTCAATCAGCCCCAGCATTTT

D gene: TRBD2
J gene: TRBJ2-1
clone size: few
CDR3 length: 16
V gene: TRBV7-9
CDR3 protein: CASRQLSGGSAWEQFF
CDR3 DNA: TGTGCCAGCAGACAACTTAGCGGGGGGTCCGCATGGGAGCAGTTCTTC

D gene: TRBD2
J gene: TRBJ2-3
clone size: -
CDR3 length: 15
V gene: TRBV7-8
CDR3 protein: CASRISGASTDTQYF
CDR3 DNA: TGTGCCAGCAGAATTAGCGGGGCTAGCACAGATACGCAGTATTTT

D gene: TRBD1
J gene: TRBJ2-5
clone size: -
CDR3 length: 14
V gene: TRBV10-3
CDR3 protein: CAISDYRGEETQYF
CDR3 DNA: TGTGCCATCAGTGATTACAGGGGTGAGGAGACCCAGTACTTC

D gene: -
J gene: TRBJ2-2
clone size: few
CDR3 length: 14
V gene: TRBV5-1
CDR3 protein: CASSLERSTGELFF
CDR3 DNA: TGCGCCAGCAGCTTGGAAAGGAGCACCGGGGAGCTGTTTTTT

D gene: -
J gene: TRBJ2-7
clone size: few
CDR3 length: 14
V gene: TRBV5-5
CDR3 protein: CASSVSVRAYEQYF
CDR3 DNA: TGTGCCAGCAGCGTGAGCGTCAGAGCCTACGAGCAGTACTTC

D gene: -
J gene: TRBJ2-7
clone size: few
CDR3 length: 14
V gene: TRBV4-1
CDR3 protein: CASRAGRGRYEQYF
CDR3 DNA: TGCGCCAGCCGTGCGGGACGGGGCCGGTACGAGCAGTACTTC

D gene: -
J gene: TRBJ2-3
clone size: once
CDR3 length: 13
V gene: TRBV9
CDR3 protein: CASSHRGSYTQYF
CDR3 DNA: TGTGCCAGCAGCCACCGTGGTTCGTATACGCAGTATTTT

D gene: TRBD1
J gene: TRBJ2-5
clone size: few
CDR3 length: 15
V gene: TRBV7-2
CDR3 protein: CASSPQGQSTETQYF
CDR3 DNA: TGTGCCAGCAGCCCACAGGGGCAGTCCACTGAGACCCAGTACTTC

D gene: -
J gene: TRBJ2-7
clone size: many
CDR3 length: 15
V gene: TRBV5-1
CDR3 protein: CASRMQAEGIYEQYF
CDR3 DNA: TGCGCCAGCAGAATGCAAGCGGAGGGAATCTACGAGCAGTACTTC

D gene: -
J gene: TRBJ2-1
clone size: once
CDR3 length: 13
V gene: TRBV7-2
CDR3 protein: CASRVAAYNEQFF
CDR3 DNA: TGTGCCAGCAGGGTAGCGGCCTACAATGAGCAGTTCTTC

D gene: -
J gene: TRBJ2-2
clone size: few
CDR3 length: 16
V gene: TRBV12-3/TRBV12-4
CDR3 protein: CASSLGRAANTGELFF
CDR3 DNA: TGTGCCAGCAGTCTGGGGCGGGCCGCGAACACCGGGGAGCTGTTTTTT

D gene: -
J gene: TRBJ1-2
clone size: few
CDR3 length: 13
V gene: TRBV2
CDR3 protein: CASPKVGVYGYTF
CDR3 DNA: TGTGCCAGTCCAAAGGTGGGGGTCTATGGCTACACCTTC

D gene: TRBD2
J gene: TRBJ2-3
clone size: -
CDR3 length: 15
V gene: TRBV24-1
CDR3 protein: CATSDHRDYGDTQYF
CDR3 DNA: TGTGCCACCAGTGACCATCGGGACTATGGGGATACGCAGTATTTT

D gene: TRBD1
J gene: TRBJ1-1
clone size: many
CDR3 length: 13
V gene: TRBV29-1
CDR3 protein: CSVGTGGNTEAFF
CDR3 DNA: TGCAGCGTCGGGACAGGGGGGAACACTGAAGCTTTCTTT

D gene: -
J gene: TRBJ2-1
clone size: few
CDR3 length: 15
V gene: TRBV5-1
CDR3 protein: CASSLKRSTYNEQFF
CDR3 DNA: TGCGCCAGCAGCTTAAAGAGGTCAACCTACAATGAGCAGTTCTTC

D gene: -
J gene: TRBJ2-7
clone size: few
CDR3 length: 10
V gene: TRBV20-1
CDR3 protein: CSALSYEQYF
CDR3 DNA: TGCAGTGCACTTTCCTACGAGCAGTACTTC

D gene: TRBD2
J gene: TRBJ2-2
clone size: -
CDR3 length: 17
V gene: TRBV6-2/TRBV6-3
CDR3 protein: CASTPLGTSASTGELFF
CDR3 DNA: TGTGCCAGCACCCCATTGGGGACTAGCGCGTCGACCGGGGAGCTGTTTTTT

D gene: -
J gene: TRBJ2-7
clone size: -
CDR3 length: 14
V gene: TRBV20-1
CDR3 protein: CSASKQVATYEQYF
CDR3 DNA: TGCAGTGCTAGTAAACAGGTGGCGACCTACGAGCAGTACTTC

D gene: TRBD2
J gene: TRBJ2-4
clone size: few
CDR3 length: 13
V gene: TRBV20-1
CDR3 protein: CSASLRLADIQYF
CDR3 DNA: TGCAGTGCTAGCTTACGACTAGCGGACATTCAGTACTTC